This record looks at one TCR beta chain sequence and its context. Its antigen remains unknown. Compared with germline, one end of the junction differs, possibly owing to a read error. The data belong to a study of beta chain features in type 1 diabetes. Overall study: The patients were much like the healthy donors in age, gender and cell yields.

General study results and limits: Amplification by PCR could prefer shorter templates, with the same effect in patients and controls. For Type 1 diabetes patients, all four CD4+ subsets carried TCRB CDR3s that were moderately but significantly shorter.

Germline V gives CDR1 SGHRS, CDR2 YFSETQ. This CDR3 has 15 amino acids. As every portion of the isolated RNA was reverse transcribed, the sequencing read expressed TCRB transcripts. Naive, central memory and regulatory T cell samples averaged approximately 3.6 million immunoSEQ reads each. The protocol was immunoSEQ multiplex PCR, while the TCRdb copy is restricted to in-frame clones and leaves out a portion. The top ten hold less than 0.025% of the sample, which has about 700,000 clones, about an eighth seen once. What was sequenced was naive CD4+ T cells from blood. The receptor comes from a young man with type 1 diabetes. The chain uses TRBV5-1 and TRBJ2-5; 10 positions match TRBD1. CDR3 amino acids: CASSGGQGNQETQYF. Written as DNA, the CDR3 is TGCGCCAGCAGCGGGGGACAGGGGAACCAGGAGACCCAGTACTTC.